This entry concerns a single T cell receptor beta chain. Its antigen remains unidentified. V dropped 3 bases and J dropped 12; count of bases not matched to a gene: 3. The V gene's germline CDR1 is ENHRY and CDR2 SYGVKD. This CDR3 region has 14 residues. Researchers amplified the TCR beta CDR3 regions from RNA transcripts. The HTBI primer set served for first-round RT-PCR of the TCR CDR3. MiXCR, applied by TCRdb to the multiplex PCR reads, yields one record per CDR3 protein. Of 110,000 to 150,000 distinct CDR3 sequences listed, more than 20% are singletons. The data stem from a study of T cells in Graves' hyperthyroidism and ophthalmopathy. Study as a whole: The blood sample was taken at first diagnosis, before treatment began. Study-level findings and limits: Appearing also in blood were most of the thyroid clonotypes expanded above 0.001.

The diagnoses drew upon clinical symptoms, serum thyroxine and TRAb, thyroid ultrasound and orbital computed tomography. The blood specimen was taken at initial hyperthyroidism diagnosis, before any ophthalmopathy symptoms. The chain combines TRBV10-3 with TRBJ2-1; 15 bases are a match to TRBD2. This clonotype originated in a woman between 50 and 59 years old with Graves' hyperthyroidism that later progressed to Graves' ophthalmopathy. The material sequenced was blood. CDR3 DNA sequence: TGTGCCATCAGTGACCGGACTAGCGGGGGGGGGCAGTTCTTC. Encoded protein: CAISDRTSGGGQFF.